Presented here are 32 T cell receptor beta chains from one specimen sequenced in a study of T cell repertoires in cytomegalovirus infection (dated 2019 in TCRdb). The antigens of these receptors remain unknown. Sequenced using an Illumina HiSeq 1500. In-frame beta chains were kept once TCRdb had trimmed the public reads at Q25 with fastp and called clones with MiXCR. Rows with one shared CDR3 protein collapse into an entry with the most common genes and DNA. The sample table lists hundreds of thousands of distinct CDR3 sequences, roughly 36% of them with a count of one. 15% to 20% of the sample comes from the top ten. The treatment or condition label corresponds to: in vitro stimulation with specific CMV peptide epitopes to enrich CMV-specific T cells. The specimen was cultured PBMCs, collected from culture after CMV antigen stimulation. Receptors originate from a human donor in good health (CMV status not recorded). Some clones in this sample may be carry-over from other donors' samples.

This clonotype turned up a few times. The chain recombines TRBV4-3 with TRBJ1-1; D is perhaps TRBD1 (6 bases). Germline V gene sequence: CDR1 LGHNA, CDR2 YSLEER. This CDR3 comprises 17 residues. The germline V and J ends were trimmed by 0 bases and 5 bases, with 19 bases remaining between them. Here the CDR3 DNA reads TGCGCCAGCAGCCAAGAAGCAAGATACAGGGTTGGGACTGAAGCTTTCTTT. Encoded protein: CASSQEARYRVGTEAFF.

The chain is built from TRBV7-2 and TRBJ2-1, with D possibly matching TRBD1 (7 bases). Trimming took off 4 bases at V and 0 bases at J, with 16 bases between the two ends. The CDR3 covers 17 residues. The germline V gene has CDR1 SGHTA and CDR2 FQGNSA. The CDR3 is CASSSGGPISSYNEQFF. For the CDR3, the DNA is TGTGCCAGCAGCTCAGGGGGGCCCATTAGCTCCTACAATGAGCAGTTCTTC.

The DNA for the CDR3 is TGTGCCAGCAGGACAGATAGAGATACGCAGTATTTT. It specifies CASRTDRDTQYF. The chain combines TRBV2 with TRBJ2-3, with D possibly matching TRBD1 (5 bases). CDR3 length: 12 amino acids. Per the germline V gene, CDR1 is SNHLY and CDR2 is FYNNEI. The V gene lost 6 bases and the J gene lost 5 bases, with 9 bases spanning the gap.

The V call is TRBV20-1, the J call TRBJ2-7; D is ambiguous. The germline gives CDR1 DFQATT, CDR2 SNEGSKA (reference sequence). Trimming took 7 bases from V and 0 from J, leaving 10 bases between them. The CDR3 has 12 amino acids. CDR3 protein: CSGGRDSYEQYF. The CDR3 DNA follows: TGCAGTGGGGGAAGGGACTCCTACGAGCAGTACTTC.

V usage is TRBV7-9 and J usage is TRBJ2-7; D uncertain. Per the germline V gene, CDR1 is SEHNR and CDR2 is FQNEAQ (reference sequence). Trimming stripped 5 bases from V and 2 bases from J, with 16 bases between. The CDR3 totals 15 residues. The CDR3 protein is CASSPRHAETYEQYF. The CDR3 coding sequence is TGTGCCAGCAGCCCCCGACACGCTGAAACCTACGAGCAGTACTTC.

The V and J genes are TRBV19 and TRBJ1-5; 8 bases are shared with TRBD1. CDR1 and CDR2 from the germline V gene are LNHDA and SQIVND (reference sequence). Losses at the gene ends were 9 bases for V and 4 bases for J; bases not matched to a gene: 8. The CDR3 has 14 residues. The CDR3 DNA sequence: TGTGCCAGAAAGGGACAGGTGCAAAATCAGCCCCAGCATTTT. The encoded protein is CARKGQVQNQPQHF.

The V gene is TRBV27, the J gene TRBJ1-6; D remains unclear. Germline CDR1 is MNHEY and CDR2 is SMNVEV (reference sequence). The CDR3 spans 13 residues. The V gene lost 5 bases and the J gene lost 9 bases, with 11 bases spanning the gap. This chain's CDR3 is CASSGWSGSPLHF. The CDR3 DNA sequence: TGTGCCAGCAGTGGGTGGAGCGGTTCACCCCTCCACTTT.

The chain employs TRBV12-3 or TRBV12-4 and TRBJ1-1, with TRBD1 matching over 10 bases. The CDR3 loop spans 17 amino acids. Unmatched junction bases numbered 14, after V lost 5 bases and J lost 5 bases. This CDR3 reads CASSDPGQGSHSTEAFF. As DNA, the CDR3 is TGTGCCAGCAGTGATCCGGGACAGGGGTCCCACTCGACTGAAGCTTTCTTT.

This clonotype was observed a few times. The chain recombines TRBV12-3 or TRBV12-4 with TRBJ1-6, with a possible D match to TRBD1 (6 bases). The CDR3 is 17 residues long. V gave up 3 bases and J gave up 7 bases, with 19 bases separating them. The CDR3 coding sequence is TGTGCCAGCAGTTTTGCCCAAACAGGGACTGTCAATTCACCCCTCCACTTT. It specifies CASSFAQTGTVNSPLHF.

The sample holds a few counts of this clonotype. The CDR3 nucleotides read TGCAGCGTTGTGGACAGGTTTGATCAGCCCCAGCATTTT. Encoded protein: CSVVDRFDQPQHF. The chain joins TRBV29-1 to TRBJ1-5; 7 nucleotides line up with TRBD1. The CDR3 extends over 13 amino acids. The V gene end was trimmed by 4 bases and the J gene end by 5 bases; junction bases not matched to a gene: 5. Germline CDR1 is SQVTM and CDR2 is ANQGSEA.

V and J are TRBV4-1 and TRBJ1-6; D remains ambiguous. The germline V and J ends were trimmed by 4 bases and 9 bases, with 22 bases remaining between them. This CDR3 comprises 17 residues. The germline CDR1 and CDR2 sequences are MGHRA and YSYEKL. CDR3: CASSLIKTGRSPSPLHF. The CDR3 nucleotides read TGCGCCAGCAGCCTTATTAAAACCGGGCGAAGCCCTTCACCCCTCCACTTT.

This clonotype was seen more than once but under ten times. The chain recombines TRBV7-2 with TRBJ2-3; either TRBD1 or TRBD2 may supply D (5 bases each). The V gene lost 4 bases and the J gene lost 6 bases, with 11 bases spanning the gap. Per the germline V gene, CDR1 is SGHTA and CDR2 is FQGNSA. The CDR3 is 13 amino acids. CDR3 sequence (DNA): TGTGCCAGCAGCTCCCTAGCAGGGGATACGCAGTATTTT. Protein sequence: CASSSLAGDTQYF. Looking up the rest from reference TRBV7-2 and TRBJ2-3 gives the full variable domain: GAGVSQSPSNKVTEKGKDVELRCDPISGHTALYWYRQSLGQGLEFLIYFQGNSAPDKSGLPSDRFSAERTGGSVSTLTIQRTQQEDSAVYLCASSSLAGDTQYFGPGTRLTVL.

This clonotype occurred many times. Here the CDR3 reads CASSMDGGASLDTQYF. CDR3 DNA: TGTGCCAGCAGCATGGACGGTGGCGCCTCGTTGGATACGCAGTATTTT. The chain carries TRBV7-2 and TRBJ2-3; D call uncertain. The germline V gene has CDR1 SGHTA and CDR2 FQGNSA. The length of the CDR3 is 16 residues. Trimming pared 5 bases from V and 6 bases from J, leaving 21 bases between.

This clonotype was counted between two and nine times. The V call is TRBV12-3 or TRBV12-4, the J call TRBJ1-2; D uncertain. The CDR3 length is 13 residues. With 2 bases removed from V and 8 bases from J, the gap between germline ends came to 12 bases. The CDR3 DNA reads TGTGCCAGCAGTTTAAGCTTGAACGGGGGCTACACCTTC. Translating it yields CASSLSLNGGYTF.

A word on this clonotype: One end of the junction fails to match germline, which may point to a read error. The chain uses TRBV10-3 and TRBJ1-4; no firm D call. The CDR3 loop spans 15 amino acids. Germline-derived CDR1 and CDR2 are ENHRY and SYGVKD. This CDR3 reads CAIGERAEANEKLFF. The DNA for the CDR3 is TGTGCCATCGGTGAAAGGGCAGAGGCTAATGAAAAACTGTTTTTT.

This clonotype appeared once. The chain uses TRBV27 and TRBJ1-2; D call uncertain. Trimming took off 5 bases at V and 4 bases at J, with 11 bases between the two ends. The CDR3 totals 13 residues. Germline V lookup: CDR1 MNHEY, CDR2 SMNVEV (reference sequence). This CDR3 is CASSPNRFYGYTF. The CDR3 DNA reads TGTGCCAGCAGTCCCAACAGATTCTATGGCTACACCTTC.

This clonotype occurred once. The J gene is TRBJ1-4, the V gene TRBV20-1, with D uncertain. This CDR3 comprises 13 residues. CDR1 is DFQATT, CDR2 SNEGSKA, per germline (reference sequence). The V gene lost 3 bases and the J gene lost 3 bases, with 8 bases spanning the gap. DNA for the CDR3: TGCAGTGCTAGTGGCGGGCCTAATGAAAAACTGTTTTTT. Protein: CSASGGPNEKLFF.

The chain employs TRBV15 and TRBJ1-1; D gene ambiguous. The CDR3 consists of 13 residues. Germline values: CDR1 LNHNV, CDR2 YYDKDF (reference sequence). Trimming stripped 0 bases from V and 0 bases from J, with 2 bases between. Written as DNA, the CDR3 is TGTGCCACCAGCAGAGACATGAACACTGAAGCTTTCTTT. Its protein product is CATSRDMNTEAFF.

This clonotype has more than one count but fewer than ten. CDR3 DNA sequence: TGTGCCAGCAGCTTGGCGACAGGGGTTTACACAGATACGCAGTATTTT. It encodes CASSLATGVYTDTQYF. V and J are TRBV5-4 and TRBJ2-3; 8 bases are shared with TRBD1. The CDR3 is made up of 16 amino acids. The V segment lost 0 bases and the J segment 2 bases; nucleotides outside the gene matches: 5. The germline CDR1 and CDR2 sequences are SGHNT and YYREEE (reference sequence).

CDR3 sequence: CAISEKWDKKGRQPQHF. CDR3 coding DNA: TGTGCCATCAGTGAGAAATGGGACAAGAAGGGCCGTCAGCCCCAGCATTTT. The rearrangement uses TRBV10-3 and TRBJ1-5; D may be TRBD1 (6 bases). Germline CDR1 and CDR2: ENHRY and SYGVKD. The CDR3 runs to 17 residues. V was cut by 2 bases and J by 6 bases, with 20 bases left in between.

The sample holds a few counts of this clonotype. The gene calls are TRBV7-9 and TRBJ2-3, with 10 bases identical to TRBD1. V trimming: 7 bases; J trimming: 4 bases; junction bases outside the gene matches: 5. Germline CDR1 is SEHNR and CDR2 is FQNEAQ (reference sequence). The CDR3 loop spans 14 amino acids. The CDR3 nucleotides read TGTGCCAGCACCACGGGGACAGGGGCAGATACGCAGTATTTT. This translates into CASTTGTGADTQYF.

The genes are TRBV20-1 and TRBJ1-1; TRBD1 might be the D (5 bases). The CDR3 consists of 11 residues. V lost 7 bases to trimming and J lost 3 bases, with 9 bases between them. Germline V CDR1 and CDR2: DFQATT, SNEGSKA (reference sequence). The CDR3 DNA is TGCAGTGGAGAGGGGCACACTGAAGCTTTCTTT. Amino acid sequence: CSGEGHTEAFF.

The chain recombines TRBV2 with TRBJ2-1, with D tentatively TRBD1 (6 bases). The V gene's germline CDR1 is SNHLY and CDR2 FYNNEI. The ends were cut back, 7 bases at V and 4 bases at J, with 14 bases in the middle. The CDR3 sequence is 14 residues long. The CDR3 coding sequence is TGTGCCAGCAATCCGGGACAAGCGTACAATGAGCAGTTCTTC. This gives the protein CASNPGQAYNEQFF.

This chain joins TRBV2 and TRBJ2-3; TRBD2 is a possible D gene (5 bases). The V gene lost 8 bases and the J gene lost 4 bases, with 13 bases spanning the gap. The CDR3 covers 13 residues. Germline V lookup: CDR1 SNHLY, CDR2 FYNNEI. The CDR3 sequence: CASHGVGSDTQYF. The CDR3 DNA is TGTGCCAGCCACGGGGTGGGGTCAGATACGCAGTATTTT.

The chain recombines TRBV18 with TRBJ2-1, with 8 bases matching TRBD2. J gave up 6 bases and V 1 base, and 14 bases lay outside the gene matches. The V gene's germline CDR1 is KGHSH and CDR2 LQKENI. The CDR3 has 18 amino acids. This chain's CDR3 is CASSPRAGGGKFRNEQFF. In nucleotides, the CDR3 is TGTGCCAGCTCACCACGAGCTGGCGGGGGGAAGTTCCGCAATGAGCAGTTCTTC.

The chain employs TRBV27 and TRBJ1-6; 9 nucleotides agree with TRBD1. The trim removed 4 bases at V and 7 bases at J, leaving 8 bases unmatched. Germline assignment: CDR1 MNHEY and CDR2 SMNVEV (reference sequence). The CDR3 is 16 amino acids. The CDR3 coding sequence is TGTGCCAGCAGTTACCAACCTACAGGGGGCAATTCACCCCTCCACTTT. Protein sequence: CASSYQPTGGNSPLHF.

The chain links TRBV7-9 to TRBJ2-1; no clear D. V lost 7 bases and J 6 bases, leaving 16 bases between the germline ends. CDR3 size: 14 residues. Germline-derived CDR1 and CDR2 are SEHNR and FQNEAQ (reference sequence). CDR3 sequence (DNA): TGTGCCAGCACCAACAAAGGGTACATCAATGAGCAGTTCTTC. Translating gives CASTNKGYINEQFF.

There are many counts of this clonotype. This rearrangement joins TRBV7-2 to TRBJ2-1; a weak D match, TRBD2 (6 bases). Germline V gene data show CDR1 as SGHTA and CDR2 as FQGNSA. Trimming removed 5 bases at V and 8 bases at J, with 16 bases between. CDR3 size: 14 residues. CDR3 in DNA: TGTGCCAGCAGCCCTCCAGCGTGGGAGGATGAGCAGTTCTTC. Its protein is CASSPPAWEDEQFF.

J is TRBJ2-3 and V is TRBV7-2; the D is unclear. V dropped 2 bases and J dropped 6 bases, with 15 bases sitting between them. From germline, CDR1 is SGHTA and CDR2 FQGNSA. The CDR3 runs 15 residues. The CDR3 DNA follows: TGTGCCAGCAGCTTAACCCGGTCCGCGGAGGATACGCAGTATTTT. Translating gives CASSLTRSAEDTQYF.

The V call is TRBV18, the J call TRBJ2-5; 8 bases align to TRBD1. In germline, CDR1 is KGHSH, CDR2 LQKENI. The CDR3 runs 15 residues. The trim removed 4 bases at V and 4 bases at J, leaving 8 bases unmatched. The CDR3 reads CASSLLLGQGETQYF. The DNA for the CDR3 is TGTGCCAGCTCACTCCTCCTTGGACAGGGAGAGACCCAGTACTTC.

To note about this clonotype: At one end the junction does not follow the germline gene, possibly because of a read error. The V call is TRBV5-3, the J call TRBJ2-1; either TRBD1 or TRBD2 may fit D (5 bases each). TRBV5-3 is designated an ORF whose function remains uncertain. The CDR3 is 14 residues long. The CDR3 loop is CASSLEAGSNEQFF. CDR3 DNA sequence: TGTGCCAGCAGCTTGGAAGCAGGGAGCAATGAGCAGTTCTTC.

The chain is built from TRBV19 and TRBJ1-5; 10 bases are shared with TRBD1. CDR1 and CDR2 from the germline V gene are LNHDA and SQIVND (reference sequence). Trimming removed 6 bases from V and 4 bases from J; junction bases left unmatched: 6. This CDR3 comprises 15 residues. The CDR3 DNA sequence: TGTGCCAGTAGCCCTCGACAGGGGGCGAATCAGCCCCAGCATTTT. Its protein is CASSPRQGANQPQHF.